This note documents a single T cell receptor (beta chain) sequence. Sequencing used cDNA as its template, made by extracting RNA and reverse transcribing it. Measured with immunoSEQ multiplex PCR; TCRdb has only the in-frame clones, and not every one. The sample gives more than 95,000 clones, approximately 38% of which show up once; 3% to 3.5% is in the top ten. The data derive from a study of CD8+ T cells in alopecia areata. The CDR3 contains 15 residues. The germline V gene encodes CDR1 SQVTM and CDR2 ANQGSEA. Trimming cost V 7 bases and J 0 bases; bases outside gene matches: 9. The investigators collected lesional scalp punch biopsies and peripheral blood from alopecia areata patients.

This TCR was recovered from a human donor with alopecia areata. The rearrangement uses TRBV29-1 and TRBJ2-1; TRBD2 matches at 7 bases. The specimen was CD4+ T cells sorted from blood. The CDR3 DNA reads as TGCAGCGGAGCCCGAAGCGGGAACTCCTACAATGAGCAGTTCTTC. Its translation: CSGARSGNSYNEQFF.